A selection of T cell receptor beta chains follows, all from one sample in a study of sequential checkpoint blockade in melanoma. Here immunoSEQ multiplex PCR was the method, and the copy in TCRdb shows in-frame clones only, minus some. Among approximately 18,000 clones listed, roughly two thirds were seen once. Specimen: CD8+ T cells sorted from blood (inferred from file names), collected from a patient given nivolumab and ipilimumab in sequence. The receptors here all came from a human donor with melanoma. Each CDR3 is given with its conserved first and last residue. The order of the fields is V gene, J gene, D gene, clone size, CDR3 protein, CDR3 DNA. D genes are given only for firm matches. Clone sizes are given selectively: once, few, many, or a class where the clone is expanded.

TRBV2	TRBJ2-7	NA	NA	CASSDLKLGEFEQYF	TGTGCCAGCAGTGATCTAAAATTGGGCGAATTCGAGCAGTACTTC
TRBV7-2	TRBJ1-1	NA	NA	CASSFMGSGTEAFF	TGTGCCAGCAGCTTTATGGGGAGCGGCACTGAAGCTTTCTTT
TRBV11-2	TRBJ1-3	NA	NA	CASILGNTIYF	TGTGCCAGCATACTTGGAAACACCATATATTTT
TRBV11-2	TRBJ2-7	TRBD2	NA	CASSLGAGVSYEQYF	TGTGCCAGCAGCTTAGGGGCGGGAGTATCCTACGAGCAGTACTTC
TRBV5-7	TRBJ1-2	NA	NA	CASRYYYYGYTF	TGTGCCAGCAGGTACTACTACTATGGCTACACCTTC
TRBV28	TRBJ2-7	NA	NA	CASSLGGNSYEQYF	TGTGCCAGCAGTTTAGGCGGGAACTCCTACGAGCAGTACTTC
TRBV6-6	TRBJ2-7	TRBD1	few	CASSVGQGSEQYF	TGTGCCAGCAGCGTAGGACAGGGAAGCGAGCAGTACTTC
TRBV11-2	TRBJ2-7	TRBD2	NA	CASSLWTSLVSYEQYF	TGTGCCAGCAGCTTATGGACTAGCCTTGTCTCCTACGAGCAGTACTTC
TRBV11-2	TRBJ1-1	NA	NA	CASSLGGTGPEAFF	TGTGCCAGCAGCTTAGGAGGCACAGGTCCTGAAGCTTTCTTT
TRBV9	TRBJ1-2	NA	NA	CASSVGAGAAYGYTF	TGTGCCAGCAGCGTAGGTGCAGGGGCGGCCTATGGCTACACCTTC
TRBV27	TRBJ2-7	TRBD2	NA	CASSLSPSGIYEQYF	TGTGCCAGCAGTTTATCGCCTAGCGGGATATACGAGCAGTACTTC
TRBV19	TRBJ2-7	TRBD2	NA	CASSIGLAGSYEQYF	TGTGCCAGTAGTATCGGACTAGCGGGGTCCTACGAGCAGTACTTC
TRBV11-2	TRBJ1-4	TRBD1	once	CASSQRLGDRKLFF	TGTGCCAGCAGCCAACGCCTAGGGGACAGAAAACTGTTTTTT
TRBV28	TRBJ1-1	NA	few	CASSFRAQTEAFF	TGTGCCAGCAGTTTCAGGGCCCAGACTGAAGCTTTCTTT
TRBV10-1	TRBJ2-2	TRBD1	NA	CASKGTGDTGELFF	TGCGCCAGCAAGGGGACAGGGGACACCGGGGAGCTGTTTTTT
TRBV6-5	TRBJ2-7	TRBD2	NA	CASSRTSGGYEQYF	TGTGCCAGCAGTCGGACTAGCGGGGGATACGAGCAGTACTTC
TRBV4-1	TRBJ2-7	TRBD1	NA	CASRGQGYEQYF	TGCGCCAGCAGGGGACAGGGGTACGAGCAGTACTTC
TRBV11-1	TRBJ1-6	NA	few	CASSFLERRNSPLHF	TGTGCCAGCAGCTTTCTGGAGCGACGAAATTCACCCCTCCACTTT
TRBV10-1	TRBJ2-1	TRBD1	NA	CASSGQGYNEQFF	TGCGCCAGCAGTGGACAGGGATACAATGAGCAGTTCTTC
TRBV19	TRBJ1-5	NA	few	CASTDGRANGQPQHF	TGTGCCAGTACCGACGGGAGAGCTAATGGACAGCCCCAGCATTTT
TRBV9	TRBJ2-7	NA	few	CASSVAGSGSLNEQYF	TGTGCCAGCAGCGTAGCAGGGTCTGGGTCTCTGAACGAGCAGTACTTC